This T cell receptor beta chain was identified in a study of cytomegalovirus exposure and HLA in healthy donors. Germline V gene data show CDR1 as MGHDK and CDR2 as SYGVNS. Trimming removed 2 bases at V and 4 bases at J, with 12 bases between. The CDR3 is 16 amino acids. The PCR used 60 Vbeta and 13 Jbeta primers. The repertoire was sequenced with immunoSEQ multiplex PCR; TCRdb's copy has only in-frame clones and lacks some. The sample records some 120,000 clones, roughly 83% being singletons. Sequencing used PBMCs. This sequence joins TRBV25-1 and TRBJ1-6; D is undetermined. This receptor was obtained from a young man in good health and CMV-seropositive. CDR3 in amino acids: CASSETGAVYNSPLHF. The CDR3 coding sequence is TGTGCCAGCAGTGAAACGGGAGCAGTATATAATTCACCCCTCCACTTT.